This T cell receptor (beta chain) was observed in a study of OX40 agonist ivuxolimab in advanced cancers. Measured with immunoSEQ multiplex PCR; TCRdb has only the in-frame clones, and not every one. The sample consists of some 90,000 clones, around 87% of them appearing once. Germline CDR1 PRHDT, CDR2 FYEKMQ (reference sequence). V dropped 1 base and J dropped 4; count of bases not matched to a gene: 10. CDR3 size: 17 residues. V usage is TRBV13 and J usage is TRBJ2-5; TRBD2 matches at 9 bases. Sequenced here: CD4+ or CD8+ T cells sorted from blood, sampled in a trial of the OX40 agonist ivuxolimab. The clonotype originates from an adult with an advanced solid tumor such as melanoma, head and neck, liver or kidney cancer. CDR3 sequence (DNA): TGTGCCAGCAGCTTAGCGGCTAGCGGGAAAAGTATAGAGACCCAGTACTTC. Translating it yields CASSLAASGKSIETQYF.